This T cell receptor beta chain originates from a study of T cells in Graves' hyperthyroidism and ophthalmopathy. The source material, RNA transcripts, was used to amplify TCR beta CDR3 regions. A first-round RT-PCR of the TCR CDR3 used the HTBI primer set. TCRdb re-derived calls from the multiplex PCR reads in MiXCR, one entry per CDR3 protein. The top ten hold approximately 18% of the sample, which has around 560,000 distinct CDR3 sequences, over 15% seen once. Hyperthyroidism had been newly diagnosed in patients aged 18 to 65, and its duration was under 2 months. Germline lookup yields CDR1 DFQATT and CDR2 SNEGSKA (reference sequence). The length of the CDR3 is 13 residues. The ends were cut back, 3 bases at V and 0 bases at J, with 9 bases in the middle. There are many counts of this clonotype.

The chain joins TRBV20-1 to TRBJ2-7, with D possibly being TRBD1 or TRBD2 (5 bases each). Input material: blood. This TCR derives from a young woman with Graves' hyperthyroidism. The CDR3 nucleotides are TGCAGTGCTAGGGGGGAGAACTCCTACGAGCAGTACTTC. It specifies CSARGENSYEQYF.